Following are 22 T cell receptor beta chains from one sample sequenced in a study of T cell responses to AZD1222 COVID-19 vaccine (dated by TCRdb to the early 2020s). The library came from the immunoSEQ multiplex PCR assay. In its TCRdb copy, this immuneACCESS table keeps in-frame sequences only and misses some clones. Where compared with another copy, unresolved V genes explain less than half of these, and the others have no known cause. The sample has about 120,000 clones on record, about 89% of them singletons. Roughly 5.7% of the sample comes from the top ten. In light of the paper, this sample's time point label describes: baseline before first vaccination. This material consisted of peripheral blood, taken on day 0 of AZD1222 vaccination. Every receptor here comes from an adult in good health.

The chain couples TRBV9 to TRBJ1-3, with D possibly TRBD1 on 5 matching bases. There are 13 residues in the CDR3. Germline V gives CDR1 SGDLS, CDR2 YYNGEE. Trimming removed 3 bases at V and 7 bases at J, with 11 bases between. In DNA, the CDR3 is TGTGCCAGCAGCGGGGGGACCAGGAACACCATATATTTT. Translating it yields CASSGGTRNTIYF. The full variable domain, completed using reference TRBV9 and TRBJ1-3, is DSGVTQTPKHLITATGQRVTLRCSPRSGDLSVYWYQQSLDQGLQFLIQYYNGEERAKGNILERFSAQQFPDLHSELNLSSLELGDSALYFCASSGGTRNTIYFGEGSWLTVV.

The rearrangement links TRBV4-2 to TRBJ2-3, with unresolved D. V dropped 2 bases and J dropped 2 bases, with 14 bases sitting between them. Germline lookup yields CDR1 LGHNA and CDR2 YNFKEQ. The CDR3 has 16 residues. The CDR3 DNA is TGTGCCAGCAGCCAAAGGGCCGGGTTGAACACAGATACGCAGTATTTT. Protein product: CASSQRAGLNTDTQYF.

The J gene is TRBJ2-1, the V gene TRBV5-1; TRBD1 is a possible D gene (7 bases). The V gene's germline CDR1 is SGHRS and CDR2 YFSETQ. Deletions cut 4 bases from V and 7 bases from J, with 15 bases between. The length of the CDR3 is 14 residues. The CDR3, as DNA: TGCGCCAGCAGCCTGGAGGGGGCGGCGAATGAGCAGTTCTTC. It codes for CASSLEGAANEQFF.

The rearrangement uses TRBV15 and TRBJ1-2, with D unclear. Looked up from germline, CDR1 is LNHNV and CDR2 is YYDKDF (reference sequence). The V and J ends lost 2 bases and 8 bases respectively, with 21 bases between them. CDR3 length: 16 residues. The CDR3 protein is CATSRSFLDLQRGYTF. CDR3 nucleotides: TGTGCCACCAGCAGATCATTTTTGGATCTCCAGCGGGGCTACACCTTC.

The gene calls are TRBV5-1 and TRBJ2-3; TRBD1 might be the D (5 bases). This CDR3 has 16 amino acids. CDR1 SGHRS and CDR2 YFSETQ come from the germline V gene. V lost 6 bases, J lost 0 bases, and 17 bases lay in between. The CDR3 sequence is CASTTGLTSSTDTQYF. As DNA, the CDR3 is TGCGCCAGCACTACAGGCCTTACCTCTAGCACAGATACGCAGTATTTT.

With regard to this clone: Other DNA sequences within the sample encode an identical CDR3. The genes are TRBV5-4 and TRBJ1-1; weak D call: TRBD1 (6 bases). This CDR3 region has 13 residues. Germline-derived CDR1 and CDR2 are SGHNT and YYREEE (reference sequence). V shed 0 bases and J shed 4 bases, with 7 bases lying between them. The CDR3 loop reads CASSLEGGTEAFF. The DNA for the CDR3 is TGTGCCAGCAGCTTGGAAGGGGGCACTGAAGCTTTCTTT.

The genes are TRBV5-8 and TRBJ2-7, with D possibly matching TRBD2 (5 bases). This CDR3 has 12 amino acids. Deletions cut 7 bases from V and 5 bases from J, with 13 bases between. Germline lookup yields CDR1 SGHTS and CDR2 YDEGEE. The CDR3 loop is CASALLGDEQYF. CDR3 sequence (DNA): TGTGCCAGCGCCTTGCTGGGAGACGAGCAGTACTTC.

This clone occurred a few times. The chain joins TRBV19 to TRBJ1-5; TRBD1 might be the D (5 bases). From germline, CDR1 is LNHDA and CDR2 SQIVND (reference sequence). With 4 bases removed from V and 6 bases from J, the gap between germline ends came to 22 bases. CDR3 length: 17 residues. This CDR3 is CASSTPGPPVGRQPQHF. The CDR3 coding sequence is TGTGCCAGTAGTACTCCGGGACCCCCGGTAGGGCGTCAGCCCCAGCATTTT.

The CDR3 DNA sequence: TGTGCCAGCAGCACCCGACAGCTGACGAGCACCGGGGAGCTGTTTTTT. Residues: CASSTRQLTSTGELFF. This rearrangement joins TRBV7-2 to TRBJ2-2; a possible D gene is TRBD1 (5 bases). The length of the CDR3 is 16 residues. In germline, CDR1 is SGHTA, CDR2 FQGNSA. V was shortened by 5 bases and J by 4 bases, with 17 bases between the two germline ends.

This chain links TRBV5-5 with TRBJ1-1, with D perhaps TRBD1 (6 bases). CDR1 is SGHKS and CDR2 is YYEKEE in the germline V gene (reference sequence). The CDR3 consists of 14 residues. Trimming removed 2 bases at V and 2 bases at J, with 10 bases between. The CDR3 DNA sequence: TGTGCCAGCAGCTTAGGGACAATCAACACTGAAGCTTTCTTT. Encoded protein: CASSLGTINTEAFF. Filled out from reference TRBV5-5 and TRBJ1-1, the complete variable domain reads DAGVTQSPTHLIKTRGQQVTLRCSPISGHKSVSWYQQVLGQGPQFIFQYYEKEERGRGNFPDRFSARQFPNYSSELNVNALLLGDSALYLCASSLGTINTEAFFGQGTRLTVV.

This chain joins TRBV3-1 (or the pseudogene TRBV3-2) and TRBJ1-5, with D perhaps matching TRBD1 (6 bases). Trimming left V 3 bases short and J 3 bases short, with 12 bases between. CDR3 length: 15 residues. The germline CDR1 and CDR2 sequences are LGHDT and YNNKEL (reference sequence). This CDR3 reads CASSHRDNPNQPQHF. The CDR3 DNA is TGTGCCAGCAGCCACAGGGACAATCCCAATCAGCCCCAGCATTTT.

A note on this clone: The junction shows a germline mismatch at one end, possibly a read error. The V call is TRBV3-1 (or the pseudogene TRBV3-2), the J call TRBJ2-7; 12 bases are shared with TRBD2. The CDR3 extends over 13 amino acids. In germline, CDR1 is LGHDT, CDR2 YNNKEL (reference sequence). CDR3 residues: CASSQGDRLAGDF. The CDR3 DNA reads TGTGCCAGCAGCCAAGGGGACCGACTAGCGGGGGACTTC.

The chain has TRBV14 and TRBJ1-1; D ambiguous. V lost 6 bases and J lost 8, with 19 bases in between. CDR3 length equals 14 residues. Germline-derived CDR1 and CDR2 are SGHDN and FVKESK. DNA for the CDR3: TGTGCCAGCAGTCAGGCTCGGTGGGATGGAGAAGCTTTCTTT. This sequence encodes CASSQARWDGEAFF.

The V call is TRBV15, the J call TRBJ1-4; D perhaps matches TRBD1 (5 bases). This CDR3 has 15 residues. CDR1 and CDR2 (germline): LNHNV, YYDKDF (reference sequence). V lost 0 bases, J lost 6 bases, and 11 bases lay in between. The CDR3 DNA follows: TGTGCCACCAGCAGAGATTCGGGGCTGGATGAAAAACTGTTTTTT. This translates into CATSRDSGLDEKLFF.

This clone was picked up a small number of times. The V gene is TRBV11-2, the J gene TRBJ1-1; unclear D gene. V was clipped by 4 bases and J by 3 bases, with 15 bases between them. The CDR3 has 15 amino acids. Germline V gene data show CDR1 as SGHAT and CDR2 as FQNNGV. The CDR3 loop is CASSSTAAWHTEAFF. The CDR3 DNA reads TGTGCCAGCAGCTCCACAGCGGCGTGGCACACTGAAGCTTTCTTT.

V and J are TRBV7-6 and TRBJ2-1; 7 bases are a match to TRBD1. Germline V gives CDR1 SGHVS, CDR2 FNYEAQ. The CDR3 contains 14 residues. The V gene end was trimmed by 5 bases and the J gene end by 10 bases; junction bases not matched to a gene: 11. The CDR3 DNA reads as TGTGCCAGCAGCCCAGGGGGTATGGAGACAGAGCAGTTCTTC. As protein: CASSPGGMETEQFF. Together with reference TRBV7-6 and TRBJ2-1, the CDR3 gives the full variable domain: GAGVSQSPRYKVTKRGQDVALRCDPISGHVSLYWYRQALGQGPEFLTYFNYEAQQDKSGLPNDRFSAERPEGSISTLTIQRTEQRDSAMYRCASSPGGMETEQFFGPGTRLTVL.

This clone was counted once. The J gene is TRBJ2-1, the V gene TRBV3-1 (or the pseudogene TRBV3-2), with D unresolved. This CDR3 is built from 14 residues. Between the trimmed V and J ends, which lost 1 base and 8 bases, there was a span of 12 bases. Germline V gene sequence: CDR1 LGHDT, CDR2 YNNKEL (reference sequence). The CDR3 DNA reads TGTGCCAGCAGCCAAGGATTTCCGGGTTATGAGCAGTTCTTC. Residues: CASSQGFPGYEQFF.

The V gene is TRBV18, the J gene TRBJ1-1; 7 bases are shared with TRBD1. In germline, CDR1 is KGHSH, CDR2 LQKENI. V lost 3 bases to trimming and J lost 0 bases; unmatched junction nucleotides: 4. This CDR3 region has 15 residues. CDR3 residues: CASSPTTGMNTEAFF. CDR3 DNA: TGTGCCAGCTCACCTACGACAGGGATGAACACTGAAGCTTTCTTT.

The chain has TRBV7-6 and TRBJ2-4; perhaps TRBD1 as D (7 bases). The CDR3 spans 15 residues. V was trimmed by 1 base and J by 8 bases, leaving 15 bases between them. The germline CDR1 and CDR2 sequences are SGHVS and FNYEAQ. CDR3 nucleotides: TGTGCCAGCAGCTTAGGCGGAGGGGGCGTTGACATTCAGTACTTC. This encodes CASSLGGGGVDIQYF. The variable domain in full, with the rest retrieved from reference TRBV7-6 and TRBJ2-4, is GAGVSQSPRYKVTKRGQDVALRCDPISGHVSLYWYRQALGQGPEFLTYFNYEAQQDKSGLPNDRFSAERPEGSISTLTIQRTEQRDSAMYRCASSLGGGGVDIQYFGAGTRLSVL.

This clone was detected a few times. The chain couples TRBV3-1 (or the pseudogene TRBV3-2) to TRBJ1-1; no definite D call. The length of the CDR3 is 12 residues. CDR1 is LGHDT, CDR2 YNNKEL, per germline (reference sequence). V was cut by 1 base and J by 12 bases, with 12 bases left in between. Written as DNA, the CDR3 is TGTGCCAGCAGCCAAGGGGCCACGGAGCCTTTCTTT. Protein sequence: CASSQGATEPFF.

This sequence joins TRBV28 and TRBJ1-5; no definite D call. The CDR3 runs 17 residues. CDR1 MDHEN and CDR2 SYDVKM come from the germline V gene. The V and J ends lost 1 base and 0 bases respectively, with 13 bases between them. CDR3 loop: CASSLSAGKYSNQPQHF. Here the CDR3 DNA reads TGTGCCAGCAGTTTATCGGCAGGAAAGTATAGCAATCAGCCCCAGCATTTT.

The chain uses TRBV5-8 and TRBJ1-3; D possibly corresponds to TRBD1 (5 bases). Germline V gene sequence: CDR1 SGHTS, CDR2 YDEGEE. The ends were cut back, 0 bases at V and 7 bases at J, with 8 bases in the middle. The CDR3 length is 13 residues. As DNA, the CDR3 is TGTGCCAGCAGCTTGGTGAGGGGTAACACCATATATTTT. This sequence encodes CASSLVRGNTIYF. Full variable domain (remainder filled in from reference TRBV5-8 and TRBJ1-3): EAGVTQSPTHLIKTRGQQATLRCSPISGHTSVYWYQQALGLGLQFLLWYDEGEERNRGNFPPRFSGRQFPNYSSELNVNALELEDSALYLCASSLVRGNTIYFGEGSWLTVV.